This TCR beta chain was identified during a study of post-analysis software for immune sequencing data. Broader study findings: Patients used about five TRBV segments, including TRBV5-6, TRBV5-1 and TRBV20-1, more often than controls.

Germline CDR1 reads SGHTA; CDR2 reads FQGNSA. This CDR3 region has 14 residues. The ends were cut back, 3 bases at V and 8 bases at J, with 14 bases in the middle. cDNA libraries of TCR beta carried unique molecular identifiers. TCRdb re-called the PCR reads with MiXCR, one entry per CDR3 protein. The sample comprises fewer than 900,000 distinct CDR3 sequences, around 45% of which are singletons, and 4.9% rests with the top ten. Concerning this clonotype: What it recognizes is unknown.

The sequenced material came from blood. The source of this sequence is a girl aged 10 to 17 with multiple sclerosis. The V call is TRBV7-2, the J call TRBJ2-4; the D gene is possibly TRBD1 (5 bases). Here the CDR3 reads CASSFLSRVDIQYF. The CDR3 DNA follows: TGTGCCAGCAGCTTTTTAAGCAGGGTAGACATTCAGTACTTC.